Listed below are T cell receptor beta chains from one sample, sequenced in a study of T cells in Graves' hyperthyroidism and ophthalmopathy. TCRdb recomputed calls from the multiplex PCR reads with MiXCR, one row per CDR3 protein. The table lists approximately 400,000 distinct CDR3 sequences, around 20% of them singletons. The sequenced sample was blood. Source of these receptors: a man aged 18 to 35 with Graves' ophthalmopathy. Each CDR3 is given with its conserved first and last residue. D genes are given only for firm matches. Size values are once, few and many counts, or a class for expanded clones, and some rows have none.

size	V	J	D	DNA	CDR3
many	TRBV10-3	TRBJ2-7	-	TGTGCCATCAGTGGAGGTCTAGGGGTGAAAATCGACGAGCAGTACTTC	CAISGGLGVKIDEQYF
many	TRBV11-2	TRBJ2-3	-	TGTGCCTCCGGGGCCCAGGTGGATACGCAGTATTTT	CASGAQVDTQYF
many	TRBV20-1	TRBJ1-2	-	TGCAGTGCCAGGGCGGGCTATGGCTACACCTTC	CSARAGYGYTF
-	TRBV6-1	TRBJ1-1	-	TGTGCCAGCAGTGCTTCATGGAACACTGAAGCTTTCTTT	CASSASWNTEAFF
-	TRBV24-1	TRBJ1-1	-	TGTGCCACCAGTGACCCGACTTACACTGAAGCTTTCTTT	CATSDPTYTEAFF
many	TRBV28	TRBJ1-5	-	TGTGCCAGCAGACCCCGGGGGGGGGGCGTTCAGCCCCAGCATTTT	CASRPRGGGVQPQHF
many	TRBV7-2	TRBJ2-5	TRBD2	TGTGCCAGCAGCCGATTCGGGGGCCTAGCGGGGGATTATAAAGAGACCCAGTACTTC	CASSRFGGLAGDYKETQYF
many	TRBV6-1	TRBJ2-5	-	TGTGCCAGCAGTTCCCCCCCTGAGACCCAGTACTTC	CASSSPPETQYF
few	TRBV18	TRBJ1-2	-	TGTGCCAGCTCACCGGACATTACTAACTATGGCTACACCTTC	CASSPDITNYGYTF
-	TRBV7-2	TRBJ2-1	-	TGTGCCAGCAGCCCCCCCCCCCGTGAGCAGTTCTTC	CASSPPPREQFF
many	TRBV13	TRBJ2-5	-	TGTGCCAGCAGCTTAGGCTTCAGGGGTCAGACCCAGTACTTC	CASSLGFRGQTQYF
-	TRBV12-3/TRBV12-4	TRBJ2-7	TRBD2	TGTGCCAGCAGCGCTACTAGCGGCACCTCCTACGAGCAGTACTTC	CASSATSGTSYEQYF
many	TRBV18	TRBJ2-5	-	TGTGCCAGCTCACCAGATCGAGAGACCCAGTACTTC	CASSPDRETQYF
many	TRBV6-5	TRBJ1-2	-	TGTGCCAGCAGTTATCAACGACCCTCCGCACACTATGGCTACACCTTC	CASSYQRPSAHYGYTF
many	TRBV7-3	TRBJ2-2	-	TGTGCCAGCAGCTTCGATCTCCCATTGACCGGGGAGCTGTTTTTT	CASSFDLPLTGELFF
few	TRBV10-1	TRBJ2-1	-	TGCGCCAGCAGCAGGACAGCATTGGGTGAGCAGTTCTTC	CASSRTALGEQFF
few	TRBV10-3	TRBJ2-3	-	TGTGCCATCAGTGGGCTGTTAAGGGGGCGACTAGCGGATACGCAGTATTTT	CAISGLLRGRLADTQYF
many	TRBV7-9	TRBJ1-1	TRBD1	TGTGCCAGCAGCTTAGCGACAGGGGATGAAGCTTTCTTT	CASSLATGDEAFF
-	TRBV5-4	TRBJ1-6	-	TGTGCCAGCAGCTCGAAGGGGGGGGGTACCCTCCACTTT	CASSSKGGGTLHF
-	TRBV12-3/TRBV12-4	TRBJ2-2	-	TGTGCCAGCCTCCCCTATGGCACCGGGGAGCTGTTTTTT	CASLPYGTGELFF
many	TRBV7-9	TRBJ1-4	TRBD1	TGTGCCAGCTGCCATCTCCCCGGGACAGGGGATGAAAAACTGTTTTTT	CASCHLPGTGDEKLFF
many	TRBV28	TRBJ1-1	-	TGTGCCAGCAGTGCAGGGTTGGCTGAAGCTTTCTTT	CASSAGLAEAFF
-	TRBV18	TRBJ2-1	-	TGTGCCAGCTCACAAGGCGGCGATGAGCAGTTCTTC	CASSQGGDEQFF
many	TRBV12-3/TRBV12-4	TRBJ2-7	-	TGTGCCAGCAACCCCGGGGGACACGAGCAGTACTTC	CASNPGGHEQYF
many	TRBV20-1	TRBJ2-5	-	TGCAGTGCTAGGGGGGCCCGGGGGACACAAGAGACCCAGTACTTC	CSARGARGTQETQYF
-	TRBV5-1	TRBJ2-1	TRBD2	TGCGCCACAAATGCGGGGGGACCGCCTAATGAGCAGTTCTTC	CATNAGGPPNEQFF
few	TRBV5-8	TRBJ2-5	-	TGTGCCAGCAGCACCTCGAGGAGCGGAGCCTACCAAGAGACCCAGTACTTC	CASSTSRSGAYQETQYF
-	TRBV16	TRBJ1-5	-	TGTGCCAGCAGCCAATACTACAGGGAGAATCAGCCCCAGCATTTT	CASSQYYRENQPQHF
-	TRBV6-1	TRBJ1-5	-	TGTGCCAGCAGGGCACCGGAGAGGGGGAGCAATCAGCCCCAGCATTTT	CASRAPERGSNQPQHF
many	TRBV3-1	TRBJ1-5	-	TGTGCCAGCAGCCACGGCGGAGAGGGAGGCAACCAGCCCCAGCATTTT	CASSHGGEGGNQPQHF
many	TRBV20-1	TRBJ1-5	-	TGCAGTGCGGCCCCGGCCCAGCATTTT	CSAAPAQHF
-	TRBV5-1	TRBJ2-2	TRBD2	TGCGCCAGCAGCTCGACACTAGCGGGGGGCGCCGGGGAGCTGTTTTTT	CASSSTLAGGAGELFF
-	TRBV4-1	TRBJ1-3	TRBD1	TGCGCCAGCAGCCAAGAAATAAACTCCGGGACAGGGGATGGAAACACCATATATTTT	CASSQEINSGTGDGNTIYF
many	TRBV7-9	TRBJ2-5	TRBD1	TGTGCCAGCAGCCCAGGGACAGGCGCGGGGGAGACCCAGTACTTC	CASSPGTGAGETQYF
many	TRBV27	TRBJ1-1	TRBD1	TGTGCCAGCCGCGGGACAGAAAACACTGAAGCTTTCTTT	CASRGTENTEAFF
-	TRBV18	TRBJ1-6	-	TGTGCCAGCTCACCTGACAGCTCCTTCCTCCACTTT	CASSPDSSFLHF
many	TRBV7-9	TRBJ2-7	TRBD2	TGTGCCAGCTCCAAGTACCGGCTAGCGGGGCCCTACGAGCAGTACTTC	CASSKYRLAGPYEQYF
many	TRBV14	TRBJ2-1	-	TGTGCCAGCAGCCCCCCTCTAGGGGGGATCTACAATGAGCAGTTCTTC	CASSPPLGGIYNEQFF
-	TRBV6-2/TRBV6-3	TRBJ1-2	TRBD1	TGTGCCAGCAGTCGGGACAGAAGTAACTATGGCTACACCTTC	CASSRDRSNYGYTF
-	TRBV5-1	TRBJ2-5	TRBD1	TGCGCCAGCAGCTTGGGGCCAGGACAGGGAGGCGAAGAGACCCAGTACTTC	CASSLGPGQGGEETQYF
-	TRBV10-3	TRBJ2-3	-	TGTGCCATCAGTGTGGGGACTAGCACAGATACGCAGTATTTT	CAISVGTSTDTQYF
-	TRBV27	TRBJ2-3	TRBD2	TGTGCCAGCTCACAGTGGGCTAGCGGAGATACGCAGTATTTT	CASSQWASGDTQYF
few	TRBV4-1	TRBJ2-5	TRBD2	TGCGCCAGCAGCCAGGGGACTAGCGGACTTAGAGAGACCCAGTACTTC	CASSQGTSGLRETQYF
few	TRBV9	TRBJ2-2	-	TGTGCCAGCAGCGTAGTAAGGGGACCCGCGTACGCCGGGGAGCTGTTTTTT	CASSVVRGPAYAGELFF
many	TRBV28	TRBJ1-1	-	TGTGCCAGCATCGCATTCCTGATGAACACTGAAGCTTTCTTT	CASIAFLMNTEAFF
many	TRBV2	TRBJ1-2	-	TGTGCCAGCAGTGACGGTGGGGCAACAAATCATGCCTATGGCTACACCTTC	CASSDGGATNHAYGYTF
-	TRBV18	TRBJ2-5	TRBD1	TGTGCCAGCTCACAAATTCTCACAGGGGCGAAAGAGACCCAGTACTTC	CASSQILTGAKETQYF
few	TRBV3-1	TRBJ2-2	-	TGTGCCAGCAGCCAGGGGTGGGGACATACGAACACCGGGGAGCTGTTTTTT	CASSQGWGHTNTGELFF
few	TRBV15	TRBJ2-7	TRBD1	TGTGCCACCAGCACCTACGGACAGGGTGACGAGCAGTACTTC	CATSTYGQGDEQYF